The entry that follows covers one T cell receptor (beta chain) sequence. Different DNA sequences within this sample yield the same CDR3. The sample comes from a study of blood T cell repertoires in COVID-19. Using immunoSEQ multiplex PCR, the repertoire was profiled, and TCRdb retains in-frame clones only, with some absent. The profile shows 90,000 to 95,000 clones, about 86% of them singletons. Sequencing used peripheral blood. This sequence was found in a woman in her 70s with acute or convalescent COVID-19.

CDR3 sequence: CASSYGQGTDTQYF. The CDR3 DNA reads TGTGCCAGCAGTTACGGACAGGGCACAGATACGCAGTATTTT. This rearrangement joins TRBV6-5 to TRBJ2-3; TRBD1 aligns across 7 bases. Trimming removed 2 bases from V and 1 base from J; junction bases left unmatched: 0. This CDR3 has 14 amino acids. Germline lookup yields CDR1 MNHEY and CDR2 SVGAGI.